This is a list of T cell receptor beta chains from one sample in a study of T cell responses to AZD1222 COVID-19 vaccine. TCRdb's copy holds only in-frame clones and misses some; the assay was immunoSEQ multiplex PCR. The data show 90,000 to 120,000 clones, 87% seen once. Sequenced here: peripheral blood, sampled on day 0 of AZD1222 vaccination. The receptors were sampled from an adult in good health. Each CDR3 is given with its conserved first and last residue. A D gene is named only where the DNA matches it firmly. Size values are once, few and many counts, or a class for expanded clones, and some rows have none.

V gene	clone size	D gene	J gene	CDR3 DNA	CDR3 protein
TRBV13	.	.	TRBJ2-5	TGTGCCAGCAGCTTAGAAGATGGGCAGGGGAAAGAGACCCAGTACTTC	CASSLEDGQGKETQYF
TRBV18	once	TRBD1	TRBJ2-7	TGTGCCAGCTCACGGGACAGGGTTGTCGAGCAGTACTTC	CASSRDRVVEQYF
TRBV9	once	.	TRBJ2-3	TGTGCCAGCAGCGCACTAGCTGATACGCAGTATTTT	CASSALADTQYF
TRBV24-1	.	.	TRBJ1-6	TGTGCCACCAGGAAGGAAGCTTCTAATTCACCCCTCCACTTT	CATRKEASNSPLHF
TRBV5-4	few	.	TRBJ2-5	TGTGCCAGCAGCTTGAGATTTGGCGGGCGCTCTCAAGAGACCCAGTACTTC	CASSLRFGGRSQETQYF
TRBV14	.	.	TRBJ1-4	TGTGCCAGCAGCCGGACACCGTCGGCTAATGAAAAACTGTTTTTT	CASSRTPSANEKLFF
TRBV7-6	.	.	TRBJ1-6	TGTGCCAGCAGCTCAGTGGACTATTCACCCCTCCACTTT	CASSSVDYSPLHF
TRBV7-2	.	.	TRBJ2-5	TGTGCCAGCAGCTTGGACTCCCAAGAGACCCAGTACTTC	CASSLDSQETQYF
TRBV3-1/TRBV3-2	.	.	TRBJ1-2	TGTGCCAGCAGCCAATACGGGGGAGTCTATGGCTACACCTTC	CASSQYGGVYGYTF
TRBV6-4	.	TRBD1	TRBJ1-1	TGTGCCAGAGCCGGGACAGGGGAGAACACTGAAGCTTTCTTT	CARAGTGENTEAFF
TRBV18	.	.	TRBJ1-1	TGTGCCAGCTCACCTAAAGGGAACACTGAAGCTTTCTTT	CASSPKGNTEAFF
TRBV27	.	.	TRBJ2-7	TGTGCCAGCAGTCGTTCCTTAACCGGGGGGCCATACGAGCAGTACTTC	CASSRSLTGGPYEQYF
TRBV2	.	.	TRBJ1-1	TGTGCCAGCAGAAGGACACTTAACACTGAAGCTTTCTTT	CASRRTLNTEAFF
TRBV7-2	.	.	TRBJ1-2	TGTGCCAGCAGCTTAGCAGGGGGGAGTTTCTATGGCTACACCTTC	CASSLAGGSFYGYTF
TRBV6-2/TRBV6-3	.	TRBD1	TRBJ2-1	TGTGCCAGCAGTTATACCGGGACAGGGGGCTTCAATGAGCAGTTCTTC	CASSYTGTGGFNEQFF
TRBV18	.	.	TRBJ2-5	TGTGCCAGCTCACCACCATCAGGGGAGGAGACCCAGTACTTC	CASSPPSGEETQYF
TRBV9	.	.	TRBJ2-6	TGTGCCAGCAGCCTCCTGCTTCCCGGGGCCAACGTCCTGACTTTC	CASSLLLPGANVLTF
TRBV5-1	.	.	TRBJ1-1	TGCGCCAGCAGCTCCATCGACCTGAACACTGAAGCTTTCTTT	CASSSIDLNTEAFF
TRBV5-8	.	.	TRBJ1-1	TGTGCCAGCAGCGGTAGAGGTTACACTGAAGCTTTCTTT	CASSGRGYTEAFF
TRBV5-8	.	.	TRBJ2-1	TGTGCCAGCAATGCGGGACCCTCCTACAATGAGCAGTTCTTC	CASNAGPSYNEQFF
TRBV28	.	.	TRBJ1-2	TGTGCCAGCAGCCCACCGGGGGTCTACACCTTC	CASSPPGVYTF
TRBV5-1	.	.	TRBJ1-4	TGCGCCAGCAGCTTGAACCGAAATGAAAAACTGTTTTTT	CASSLNRNEKLFF
TRBV27	once	.	TRBJ1-1	TGTGCCAGCAGTTTTCTGGGGGCCATGGGGAACACTGAAGCTTTCTTT	CASSFLGAMGNTEAFF
TRBV9	.	.	TRBJ1-2	TGTGCCAAAAGACAGGCTCTGAATAACTATGGCTACACCTTC	CAKRQALNNYGYTF
TRBV6-6	.	TRBD2	TRBJ2-1	TGTGCCAGCAGAAAGACTAGTGGGACTAGCGTCAATGAGCAGTTCTTC	CASRKTSGTSVNEQFF
TRBV6-5	.	.	TRBJ1-2	TGTGCCAGCAGTTACTCCAGATTCGGGACTCCTGGCTACACCTTC	CASSYSRFGTPGYTF
TRBV19	.	.	TRBJ2-7	TGTGCCAGTAGGCCGGGAACAGGGATCCACGAGCAGTACTTC	CASRPGTGIHEQYF
TRBV9	.	TRBD2	TRBJ2-7	TGTGCCAGCAGCGTAGCGAGCGGGGCCGCTACCTACGAGCAGTACTTC	CASSVASGAATYEQYF
TRBV9	.	TRBD2	TRBJ2-1	TGTGCCAGCAGCGAAGGACTAGCGGGGTCCAATGAGCAGTTCTTC	CASSEGLAGSNEQFF